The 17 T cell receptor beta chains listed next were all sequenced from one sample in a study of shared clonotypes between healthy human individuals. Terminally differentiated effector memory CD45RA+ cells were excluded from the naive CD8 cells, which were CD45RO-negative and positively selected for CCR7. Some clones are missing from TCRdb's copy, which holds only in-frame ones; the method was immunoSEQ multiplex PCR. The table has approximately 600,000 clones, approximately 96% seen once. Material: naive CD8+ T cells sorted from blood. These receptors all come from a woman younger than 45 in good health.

In DNA form, the CDR3 reads TGCAGCGTCCGAGGGACAGGCACTAGACCCTACGAGCAGTACTTC. The encoded protein is CSVRGTGTRPYEQYF. The V and J genes are TRBV29-1 and TRBJ2-7; 8 bases are shared with TRBD1. The CDR3 spans 15 residues. Germline V gene sequence: CDR1 SQVTM, CDR2 ANQGSEA. Trimming at V came to 6 bases and at J to 2 bases, leaving 12 bases not matched to a gene.

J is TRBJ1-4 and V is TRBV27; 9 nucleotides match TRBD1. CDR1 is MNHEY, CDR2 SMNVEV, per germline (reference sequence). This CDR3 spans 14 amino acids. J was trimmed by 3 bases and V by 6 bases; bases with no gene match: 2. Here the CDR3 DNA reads TGTGCCAGCAGCCGGACAGGGGCTAATGAAAAACTGTTTTTT. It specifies CASSRTGANEKLFF.

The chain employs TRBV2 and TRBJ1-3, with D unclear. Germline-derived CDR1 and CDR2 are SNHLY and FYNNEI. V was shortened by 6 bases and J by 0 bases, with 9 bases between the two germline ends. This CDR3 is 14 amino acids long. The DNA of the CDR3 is TGTGCCAGCAGGGGAATAGGCTCTGGAAACACCATATATTTT. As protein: CASRGIGSGNTIYF.

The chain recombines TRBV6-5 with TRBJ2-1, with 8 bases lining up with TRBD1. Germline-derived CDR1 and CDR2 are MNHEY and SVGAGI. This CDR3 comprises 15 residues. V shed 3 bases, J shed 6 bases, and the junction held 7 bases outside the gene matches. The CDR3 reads CASSYSTGVGNEQFF. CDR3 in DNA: TGTGCCAGCAGTTATTCGACAGGGGTCGGCAATGAGCAGTTCTTC.

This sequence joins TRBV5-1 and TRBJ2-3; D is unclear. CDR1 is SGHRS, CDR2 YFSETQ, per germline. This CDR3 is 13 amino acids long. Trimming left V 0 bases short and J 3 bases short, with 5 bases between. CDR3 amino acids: CASSLAGTDTQYF. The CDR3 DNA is TGCGCCAGCAGCTTGGCCGGGACAGATACGCAGTATTTT.

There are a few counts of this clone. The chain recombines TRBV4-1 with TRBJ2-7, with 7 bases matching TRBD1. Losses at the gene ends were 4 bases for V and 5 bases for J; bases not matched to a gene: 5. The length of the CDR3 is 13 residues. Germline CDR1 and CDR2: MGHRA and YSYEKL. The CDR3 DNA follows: TGCGCCAGCAGCCCGGGGACAGTGCACGAGCAGTACTTC. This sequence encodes CASSPGTVHEQYF.

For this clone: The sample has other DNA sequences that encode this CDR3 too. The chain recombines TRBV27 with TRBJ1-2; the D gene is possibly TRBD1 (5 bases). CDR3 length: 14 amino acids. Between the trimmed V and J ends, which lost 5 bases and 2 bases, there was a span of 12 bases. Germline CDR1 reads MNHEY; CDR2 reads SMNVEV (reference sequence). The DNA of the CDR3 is TGTGCCAGCAGTCTAACCGGGGCGAACTATGGCTACACCTTC. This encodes CASSLTGANYGYTF.

The CDR3 DNA sequence: TGTGCCAGCAGGCCCGGACAACTGAACACTGAAGCTTTCTTT. Translating it yields CASRPGQLNTEAFF. This chain uses TRBV6-5 with TRBJ1-1, with D tentatively TRBD1 (5 bases). The ends were cut back, 6 bases at V and 0 bases at J, with 11 bases in the middle. The germline V gene has CDR1 MNHEY and CDR2 SVGAGI. This CDR3 is built from 14 residues.

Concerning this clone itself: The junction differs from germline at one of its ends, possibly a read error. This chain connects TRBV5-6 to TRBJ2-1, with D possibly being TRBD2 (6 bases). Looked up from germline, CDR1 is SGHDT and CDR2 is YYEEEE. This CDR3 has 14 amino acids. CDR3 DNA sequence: TGTGCCAGCACCTTGGCGGGGAGGATCAATGAGCAGTTCTTC. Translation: CASTLAGRINEQFF. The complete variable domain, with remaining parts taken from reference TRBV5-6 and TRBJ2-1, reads DAGVTQSPTHLIKTRGQQVTLRCSPKSGHDTVSWYQQALGQGPQFIFQYYEEEERQRGNFPDRFSGHQFPNYSSELNVNALLLGDSALYLCASTLAGRINEQFFGPGTRLTVL.

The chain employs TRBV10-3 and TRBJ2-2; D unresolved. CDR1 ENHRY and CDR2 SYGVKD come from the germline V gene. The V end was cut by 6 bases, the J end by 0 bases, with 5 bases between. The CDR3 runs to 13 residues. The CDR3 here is CAIRGPNTGELFF. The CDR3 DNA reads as TGTGCCATCAGAGGGCCGAACACCGGGGAGCTGTTTTTT.

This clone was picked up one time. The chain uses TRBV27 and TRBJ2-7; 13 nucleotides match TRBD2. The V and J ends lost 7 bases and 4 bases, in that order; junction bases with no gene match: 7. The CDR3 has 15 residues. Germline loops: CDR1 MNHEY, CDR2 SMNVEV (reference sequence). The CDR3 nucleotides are TGTGCCAGCATGAAGACTAGCGGGAGGCTATACGAGCAGTACTTC. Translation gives CASMKTSGRLYEQYF.

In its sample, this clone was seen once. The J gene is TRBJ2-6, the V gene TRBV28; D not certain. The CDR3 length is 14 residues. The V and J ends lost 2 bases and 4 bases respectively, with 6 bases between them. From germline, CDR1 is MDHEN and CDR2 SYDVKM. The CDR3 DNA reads TGTGCCAGCAGTTTAACGTACGGGGCCAACGTCCTGACTTTC. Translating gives CASSLTYGANVLTF.

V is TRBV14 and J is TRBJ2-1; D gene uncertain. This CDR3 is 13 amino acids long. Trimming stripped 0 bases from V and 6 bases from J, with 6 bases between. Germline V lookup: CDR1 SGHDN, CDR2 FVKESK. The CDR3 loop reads CASSQDGTNEQFF. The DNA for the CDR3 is TGTGCCAGCAGCCAAGATGGCACCAATGAGCAGTTCTTC.

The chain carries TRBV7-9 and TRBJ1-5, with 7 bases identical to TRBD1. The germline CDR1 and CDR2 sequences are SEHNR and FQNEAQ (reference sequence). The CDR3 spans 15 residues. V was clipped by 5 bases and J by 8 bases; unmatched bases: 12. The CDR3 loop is CASSLGTARWEPQHF. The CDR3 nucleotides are TGTGCCAGCAGCCTGGGGACAGCTAGGTGGGAGCCCCAGCATTTT.

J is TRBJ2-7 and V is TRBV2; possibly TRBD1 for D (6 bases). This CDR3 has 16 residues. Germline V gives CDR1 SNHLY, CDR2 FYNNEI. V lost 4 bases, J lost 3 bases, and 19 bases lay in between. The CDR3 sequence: CASSVRQDEIVYEQYF. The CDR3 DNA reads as TGTGCCAGCAGTGTCCGACAGGACGAGATAGTCTACGAGCAGTACTTC.

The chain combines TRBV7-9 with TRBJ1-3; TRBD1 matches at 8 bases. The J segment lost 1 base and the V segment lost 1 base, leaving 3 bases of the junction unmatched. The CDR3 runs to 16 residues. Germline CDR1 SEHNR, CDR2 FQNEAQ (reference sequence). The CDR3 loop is CASSLGTGRSGNTIYF. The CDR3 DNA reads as TGTGCCAGCAGCTTAGGGACAGGGAGGTCTGGAAACACCATATATTTT.

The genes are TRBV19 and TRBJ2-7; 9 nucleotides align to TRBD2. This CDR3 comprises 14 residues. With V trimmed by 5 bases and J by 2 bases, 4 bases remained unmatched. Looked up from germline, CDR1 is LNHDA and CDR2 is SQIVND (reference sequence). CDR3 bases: TGTGCCAGTAGTTCAGCGGGAGGTCCCTACGAGCAGTACTTC. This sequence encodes CASSSAGGPYEQYF.